These 3 T cell receptor beta chains originate from one sample sequenced in a study of blood T cell repertoires in COVID-19. The repertoire was sequenced with immunoSEQ multiplex PCR; TCRdb's copy has only in-frame clones and lacks some. The sample includes around 50,000 clones, about 92% of them seen just once. The sample comprised peripheral blood. These TCRs come from a human donor in a cohort sampled during active COVID-19.

The chain uses TRBV11-2 and TRBJ2-1, with D perhaps TRBD2 (6 bases). Between the trimmed V and J ends, which lost 0 bases and 6 bases, there was a span of 15 bases. The CDR3 totals 16 residues. CDR1 SGHAT and CDR2 FQNNGV come from the germline V gene. The CDR3 spells CASSLERRARGNEQFF. Written as DNA, the CDR3 is TGTGCCAGCAGCTTAGAACGGAGAGCGCGGGGCAATGAGCAGTTCTTC.

This chain joins TRBV28 and TRBJ2-7, with D tentatively TRBD2 (5 bases). The length of the CDR3 is 14 residues. The germline CDR1 and CDR2 sequences are MDHEN and SYDVKM. Trimming cost V 6 bases and J 5 bases, with 17 bases left between them. CDR3 loop: CASSPLVGIDEQYF. CDR3 nucleotides: TGTGCCAGCAGCCCACTGGTCGGGATAGACGAGCAGTACTTC. Complete variable domain (other parts from reference TRBV28 and TRBJ2-7): DVKVTQSSRYLVKRTGEKVFLECVQDMDHENMFWYRQDPGLGLRLIYFSYDVKMKEKGDIPEGYSVSREKKERFSLILESASTNQTSMYLCASSPLVGIDEQYFGPGTRLTVT.

The genes are TRBV7-6 and TRBJ2-7; TRBD2 matches at 8 bases. This CDR3 has 15 residues. The V gene end was trimmed by 1 base and the J gene end by 0 bases; junction bases not matched to a gene: 2. The germline CDR1 and CDR2 sequences are SGHVS and FNYEAQ. The CDR3 region is CASSLVAGNSYEQYF. For the CDR3, the DNA is TGTGCCAGCAGCTTAGTAGCGGGAAACTCCTACGAGCAGTACTTC. Full variable domain (rest looked up from reference TRBV7-6 and TRBJ2-7): GAGVSQSPRYKVTKRGQDVALRCDPISGHVSLYWYRQALGQGPEFLTYFNYEAQQDKSGLPNDRFSAERPEGSISTLTIQRTEQRDSAMYRCASSLVAGNSYEQYFGPGTRLTVT.